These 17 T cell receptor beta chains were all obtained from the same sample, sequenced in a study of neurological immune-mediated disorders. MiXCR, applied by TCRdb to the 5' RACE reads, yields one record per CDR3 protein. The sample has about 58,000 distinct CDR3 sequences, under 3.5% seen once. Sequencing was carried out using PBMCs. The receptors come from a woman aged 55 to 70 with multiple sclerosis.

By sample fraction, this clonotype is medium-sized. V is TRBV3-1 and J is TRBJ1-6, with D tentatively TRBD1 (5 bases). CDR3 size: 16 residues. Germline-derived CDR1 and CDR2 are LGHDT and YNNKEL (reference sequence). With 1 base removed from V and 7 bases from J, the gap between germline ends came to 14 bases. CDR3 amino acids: CASSQVSRGWNSPLHF. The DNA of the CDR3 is TGTGCCAGCAGCCAAGTTTCAAGGGGCTGGAATTCACCCCTCCACTTT. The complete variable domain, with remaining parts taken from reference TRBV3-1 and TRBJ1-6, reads DTAVSQTPKYLVTQMGNDKSIKCEQNLGHDTMYWYKQDSKKFLKIMFSYNNKELIINETVPNRFSPKSPDKAHLNLHINSLELGDSAVYFCASSQVSRGWNSPLHFGNGTRLTVT.

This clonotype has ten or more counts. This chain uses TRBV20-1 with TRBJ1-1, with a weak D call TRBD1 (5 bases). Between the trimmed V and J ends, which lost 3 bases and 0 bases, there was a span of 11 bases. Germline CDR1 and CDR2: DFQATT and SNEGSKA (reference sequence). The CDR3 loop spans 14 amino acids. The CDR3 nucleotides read TGCAGTGCTAGGGGGGACGGTGTGAACACTGAAGCTTTCTTT. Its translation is CSARGDGVNTEAFF.

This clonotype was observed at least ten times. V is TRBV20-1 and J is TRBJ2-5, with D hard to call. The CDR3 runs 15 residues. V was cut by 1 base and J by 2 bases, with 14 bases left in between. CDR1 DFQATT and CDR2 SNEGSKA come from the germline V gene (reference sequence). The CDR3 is CSARATAENQETQYF. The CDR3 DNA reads TGCAGTGCTAGAGCTACGGCAGAAAATCAAGAGACCCAGTACTTC.

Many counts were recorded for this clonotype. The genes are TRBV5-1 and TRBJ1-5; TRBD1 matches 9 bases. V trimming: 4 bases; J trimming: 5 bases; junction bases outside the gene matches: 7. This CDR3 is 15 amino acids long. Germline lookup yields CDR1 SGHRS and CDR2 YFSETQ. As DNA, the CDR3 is TGCGCCAGCAGCGTGACAGGGGGAGGATATCAGCCCCAGCATTTT. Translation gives CASSVTGGGYQPQHF.

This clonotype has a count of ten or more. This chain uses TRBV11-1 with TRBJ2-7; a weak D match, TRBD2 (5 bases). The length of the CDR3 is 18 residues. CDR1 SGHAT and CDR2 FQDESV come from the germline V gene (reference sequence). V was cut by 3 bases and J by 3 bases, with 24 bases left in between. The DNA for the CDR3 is TGTGCCAGCAGCTTCGGCAGGATGGCCCCCAGGACTGTCTACGAGCAGTACTTC. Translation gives CASSFGRMAPRTVYEQYF. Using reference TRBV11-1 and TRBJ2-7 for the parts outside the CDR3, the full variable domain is EAEVAQSPRYKITEKSQAVAFWCDPISGHATLYWYRQILGQGPELLVQFQDESVVDDSQLPKDRFSAERLKGVDSTLKIQPAELGDSAMYLCASSFGRMAPRTVYEQYFGPGTRLTVT.

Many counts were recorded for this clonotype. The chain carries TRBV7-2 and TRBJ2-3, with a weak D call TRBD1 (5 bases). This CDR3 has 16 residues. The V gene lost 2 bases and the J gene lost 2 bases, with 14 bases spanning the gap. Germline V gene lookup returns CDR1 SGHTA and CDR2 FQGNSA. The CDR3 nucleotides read TGTGCCAGCAGCTTAACCGTCGGCAGGGACACAGATACGCAGTATTTT. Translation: CASSLTVGRDTDTQYF. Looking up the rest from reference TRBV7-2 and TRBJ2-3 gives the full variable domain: GAGVSQSPSNKVTEKGKDVELRCDPISGHTALYWYRQSLGQGLEFLIYFQGNSAPDKSGLPSDRFSAERTGGSVSTLTIQRTQQEDSAVYLCASSLTVGRDTDTQYFGPGTRLTVL.

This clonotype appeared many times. The CDR3 region is CASSLAPGTEAFF. CDR3 in DNA: TGCGCCAGCAGCTTGGCCCCGGGGACTGAAGCTTTCTTT. The chain couples TRBV5-1 to TRBJ1-1; D remains ambiguous. The germline gives CDR1 SGHRS, CDR2 YFSETQ. This CDR3 is 13 amino acids long. Deletions cut 0 bases from V and 5 bases from J, with 8 bases between.

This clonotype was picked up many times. The DNA of the CDR3 is TGTGCCAGCAACCGAGCGGATTCCTACAATGAGCAGTTCTTC. Residues: CASNRADSYNEQFF. This chain links TRBV9 with TRBJ2-1; perhaps TRBD2 as D (5 bases). The CDR3 spans 14 residues. V was clipped by 6 bases and J by 1 base, with 11 bases between them. CDR1 and CDR2 from the germline V gene are SGDLS and YYNGEE.

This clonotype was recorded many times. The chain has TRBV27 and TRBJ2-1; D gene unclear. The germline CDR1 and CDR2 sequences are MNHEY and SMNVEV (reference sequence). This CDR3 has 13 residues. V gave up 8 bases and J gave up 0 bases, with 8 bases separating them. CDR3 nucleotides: TGTGCCAGCGGGAAAAGCTCCTACAATGAGCAGTTCTTC. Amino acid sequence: CASGKSSYNEQFF.

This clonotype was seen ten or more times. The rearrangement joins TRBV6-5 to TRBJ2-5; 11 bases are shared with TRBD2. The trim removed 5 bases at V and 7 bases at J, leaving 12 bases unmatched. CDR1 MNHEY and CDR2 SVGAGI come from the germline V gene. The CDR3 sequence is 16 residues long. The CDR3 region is CASSPGLAGSGGTQYF. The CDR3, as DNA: TGTGCCAGCAGTCCAGGACTAGCGGGCTCCGGGGGGACCCAGTACTTC.

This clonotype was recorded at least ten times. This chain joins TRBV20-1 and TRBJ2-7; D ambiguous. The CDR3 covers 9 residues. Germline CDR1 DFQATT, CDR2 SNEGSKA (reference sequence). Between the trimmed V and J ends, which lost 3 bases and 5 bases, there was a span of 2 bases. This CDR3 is CSASDEQYF. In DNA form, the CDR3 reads TGCAGTGCTAGTGACGAGCAGTACTTC.

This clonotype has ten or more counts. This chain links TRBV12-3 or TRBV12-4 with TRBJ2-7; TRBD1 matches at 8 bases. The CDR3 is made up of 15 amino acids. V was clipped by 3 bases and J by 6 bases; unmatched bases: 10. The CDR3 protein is CASSLSGQGGFEQYF. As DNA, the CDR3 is TGTGCCAGCAGTTTGTCCGGACAGGGTGGCTTCGAGCAGTACTTC.

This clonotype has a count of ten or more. The CDR3 DNA reads TGTGCCAGCAGCTTAGTTTCTGTTTTTACTTCCTACGAGCAGTACTTC. The encoded protein is CASSLVSVFTSYEQYF. The rearrangement links TRBV7-2 to TRBJ2-7, with unresolved D. Germline CDR1 reads SGHTA; CDR2 reads FQGNSA. Trimming cost V 1 base and J 1 base, with 14 bases left between them. The CDR3 is 16 residues long.

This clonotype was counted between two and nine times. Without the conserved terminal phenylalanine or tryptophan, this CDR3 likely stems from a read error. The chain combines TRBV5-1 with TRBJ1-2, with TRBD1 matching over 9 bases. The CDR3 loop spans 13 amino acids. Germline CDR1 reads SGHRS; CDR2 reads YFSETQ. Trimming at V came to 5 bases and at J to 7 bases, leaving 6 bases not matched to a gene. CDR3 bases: TGCGCCAGCAGTTCCGGGACAGGGTTTGGCTACACCAAC. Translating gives CASSSGTGFGYTN.

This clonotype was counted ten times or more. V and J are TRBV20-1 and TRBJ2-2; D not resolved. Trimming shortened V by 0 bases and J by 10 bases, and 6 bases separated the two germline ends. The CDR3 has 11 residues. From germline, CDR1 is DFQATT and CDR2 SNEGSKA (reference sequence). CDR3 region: CSARELLELFF. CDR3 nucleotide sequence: TGCAGTGCTAGAGAACTTCTGGAGCTGTTTTTT.

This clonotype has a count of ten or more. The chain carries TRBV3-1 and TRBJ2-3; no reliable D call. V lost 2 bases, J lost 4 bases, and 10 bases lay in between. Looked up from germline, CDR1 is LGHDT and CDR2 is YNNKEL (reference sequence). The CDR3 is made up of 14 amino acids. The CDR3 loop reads CASSQQLSSDTQYF. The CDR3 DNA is TGTGCCAGCAGCCAACAGTTATCTTCAGATACGCAGTATTTT.

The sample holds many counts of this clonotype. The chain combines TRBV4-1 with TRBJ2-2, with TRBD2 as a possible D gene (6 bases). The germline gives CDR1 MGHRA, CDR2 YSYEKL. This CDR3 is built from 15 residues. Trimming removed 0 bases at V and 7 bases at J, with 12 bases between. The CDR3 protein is CASSQDIAGFGELFF. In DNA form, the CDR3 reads TGCGCCAGCAGCCAAGATATCGCGGGGTTCGGGGAGCTGTTTTTT.